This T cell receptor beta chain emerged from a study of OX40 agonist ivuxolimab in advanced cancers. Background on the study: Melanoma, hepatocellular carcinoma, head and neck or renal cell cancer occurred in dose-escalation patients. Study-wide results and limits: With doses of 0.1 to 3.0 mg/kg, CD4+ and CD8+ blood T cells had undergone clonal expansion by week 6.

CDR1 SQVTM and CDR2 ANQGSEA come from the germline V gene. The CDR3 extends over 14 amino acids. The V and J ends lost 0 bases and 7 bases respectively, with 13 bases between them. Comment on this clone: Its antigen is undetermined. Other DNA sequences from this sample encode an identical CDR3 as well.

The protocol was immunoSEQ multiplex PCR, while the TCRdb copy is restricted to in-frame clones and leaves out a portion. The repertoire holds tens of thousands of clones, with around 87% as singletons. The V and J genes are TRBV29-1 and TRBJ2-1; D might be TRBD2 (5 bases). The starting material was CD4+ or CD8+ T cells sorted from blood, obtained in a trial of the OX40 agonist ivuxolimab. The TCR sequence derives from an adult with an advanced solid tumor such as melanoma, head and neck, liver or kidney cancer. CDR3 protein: CSVEDPGNANEQFF. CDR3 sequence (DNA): TGCAGCGTTGAAGATCCGGGGAATGCGAATGAGCAGTTCTTC.